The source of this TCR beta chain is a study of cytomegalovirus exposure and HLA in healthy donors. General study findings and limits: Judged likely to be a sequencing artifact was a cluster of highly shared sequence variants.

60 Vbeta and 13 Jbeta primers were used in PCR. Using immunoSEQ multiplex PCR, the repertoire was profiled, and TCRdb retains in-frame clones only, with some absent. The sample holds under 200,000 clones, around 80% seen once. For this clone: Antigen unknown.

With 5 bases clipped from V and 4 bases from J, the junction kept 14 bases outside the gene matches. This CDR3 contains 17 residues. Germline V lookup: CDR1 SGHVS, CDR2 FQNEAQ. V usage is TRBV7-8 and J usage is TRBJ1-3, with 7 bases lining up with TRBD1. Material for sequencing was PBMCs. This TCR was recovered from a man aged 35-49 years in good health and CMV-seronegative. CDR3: CASSTLPDRVLGNTIYF. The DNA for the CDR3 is TGTGCCAGCAGCACCCTCCCCGACAGGGTACTAGGAAACACCATATATTTT.